These T cell receptor beta chains were read from a single sample in a study of Tregs in tolerant kidney transplant recipients. Method: immunoSEQ multiplex PCR; TCRdb's copy keeps in-frame clones and lacks some. The repertoire holds under 100,000 clones, over 85% seen once, with 4.5% to 5% in the top ten. Sequencing was done on a sample of CD8+ T cells from blood. The receptors shown here come from a human donor in good health. The CDR3 runs from the conserved cysteine through the conserved F or W. Fields, in order: V gene, J gene, D gene, clone size, CDR3 DNA, CDR3 protein. A D gene is named only where the DNA matches it firmly. The size entry is marked missing in some rows and otherwise reads once, few, many or a size class.

TRBV7-9,TRBJ1-2,TRBD1,-,TGTGCCAGCAGGTCCGCTTCAGGGGGAACACTTTTAGCTAACTATGGCTACACCTTC,CASRSASGGTLLANYGYTF
TRBV5-1,TRBJ2-6,-,-,TGCGCCAGCAGCCCCCGGGACAAGGGGGTAGCCAACGTCCTGACTTTC,CASSPRDKGVANVLTF
TRBV15,TRBJ1-5,-,-,TGTGCCACCAGCAGAGACAGGGGCTCCAATCAGCCCCAGCATTTT,CATSRDRGSNQPQHF
TRBV5-8,TRBJ1-1,TRBD1,-,TGTGCCAGCAGCCCTACCCGACAGGGAATCATGAACACTGAAGCTTTCTTT,CASSPTRQGIMNTEAFF
TRBV6-5,TRBJ1-2,TRBD1,-,TGTGCCAGCAGTTACACGGGACAGGGGAAAGATGGCTACACCTTC,CASSYTGQGKDGYTF
TRBV19,TRBJ2-7,-,-,TGTGCCAGTAGTATAGATCTCAGGTACGAGCAGTACTTC,CASSIDLRYEQYF
TRBV27,TRBJ2-7,-,-,TGTGCCAGCAGTTTAAAGGACAGTATCTACGAGCAGTACTTC,CASSLKDSIYEQYF
TRBV29-1,TRBJ2-7,TRBD1,-,TGCAGCGTTGCGGACCCGGGACAGCTCCTCTCCTACGAGCAGTACTTC,CSVADPGQLLSYEQYF
TRBV7-9,TRBJ1-2,-,-,TGTGCCAGCGTCTCAGGGGCGACGGTCTATGGCTACACCTTC,CASVSGATVYGYTF
TRBV10-2,TRBJ2-1,TRBD2,-,TGCGCCAGCAGTGAGTTGGGACTAGTCGCGCGTCTGGGTGAGCAGTTCTTC,CASSELGLVARLGEQFF
TRBV6-4,TRBJ2-1,TRBD2,-,TGTGCCAGCAGCCCGGGACTAGCGGGAGATAATGAGCAGTTCTTC,CASSPGLAGDNEQFF
TRBV19,TRBJ1-5,-,-,TGTGCCAGTAGTATAGAGGGGAACTGGGGAGCTCAGCCCCAGCATTTT,CASSIEGNWGAQPQHF
TRBV13,TRBJ1-1,-,-,TGTGCCAGCAGCTACCGGGACACCCTTCGGGAAGCTTTCTTT,CASSYRDTLREAFF
TRBV21-1,TRBJ1-2,-,-,TGTGCCAGCAGCAAAGACGACCCGGCTAACTATGGCTACACCTTC,CASSKDDPANYGYTF
TRBV27,TRBJ2-6,-,-,TGTGCCAGCAGTCCTGAGACGGCTTACTCTGGGGCCAACGTCCTGACTTTC,CASSPETAYSGANVLTF
TRBV10-1,TRBJ2-7,TRBD2,-,TGCGCCAGCAGTGAGCTTGCGGGGGACTACGAGCAGTACTTC,CASSELAGDYEQYF
TRBV11-3,TRBJ2-1,TRBD2,-,TGTGCCAGCAGCTTAGACGGGGGGGCTAGCTACAATGAGCAGTTCTTC,CASSLDGGASYNEQFF
TRBV7-9,TRBJ2-3,-,-,TGTGCCACCCCCGACTGGGCGGCGAGCCTCGACGATACGCAGTATTTT,CATPDWAASLDDTQYF
TRBV4-1,TRBJ1-2,-,-,TGCGCCAGCAGCCAAGGTCCGGCGGGCTACACCTTC,CASSQGPAGYTF
TRBV9,TRBJ2-7,TRBD2,-,TGTGCCAGCAGCCTCGAGCGGGATCCCTACGAGCAGTACTTC,CASSLERDPYEQYF
TRBV5-5,TRBJ1-1,-,-,TGTGCCAGCAGCTTTACACTTGGACACACTGAAGCTTTCTTT,CASSFTLGHTEAFF
TRBV6-6,TRBJ1-1,TRBD1,-,TGTGCCAGCAGTTACCCAGACAGGGCCCCCACTGAAGCTTTCTTT,CASSYPDRAPTEAFF
TRBV10-3,TRBJ2-7,-,-,TGTGCCATCAGTGAGTCCCCAGTAACCTACGAGCAGTACTTC,CAISESPVTYEQYF
TRBV6-5,TRBJ1-1,-,once,TGTGCCAGCAGTTGGCGGGACGACACTGAAGCTTTCTTT,CASSWRDDTEAFF